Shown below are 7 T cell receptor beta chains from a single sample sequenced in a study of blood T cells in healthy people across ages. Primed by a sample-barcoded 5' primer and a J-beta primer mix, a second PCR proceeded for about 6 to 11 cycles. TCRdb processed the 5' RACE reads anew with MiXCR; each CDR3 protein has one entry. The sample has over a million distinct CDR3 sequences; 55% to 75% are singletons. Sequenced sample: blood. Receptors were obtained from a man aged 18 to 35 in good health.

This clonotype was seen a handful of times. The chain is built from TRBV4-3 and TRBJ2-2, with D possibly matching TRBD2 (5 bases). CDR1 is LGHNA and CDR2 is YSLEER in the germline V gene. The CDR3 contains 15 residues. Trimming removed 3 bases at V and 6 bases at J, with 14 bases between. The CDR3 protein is CASSQGEQVSGELFF. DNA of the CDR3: TGCGCCAGCAGCCAGGGAGAACAAGTATCCGGGGAGCTGTTTTTT.

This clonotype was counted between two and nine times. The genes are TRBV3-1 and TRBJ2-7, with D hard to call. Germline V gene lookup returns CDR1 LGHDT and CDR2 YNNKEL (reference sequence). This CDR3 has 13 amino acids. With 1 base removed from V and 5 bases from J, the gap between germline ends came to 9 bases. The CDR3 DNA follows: TGTGCCAGCAGCCAAGTTAGCACCGACGAGCAGTACTTC. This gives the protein CASSQVSTDEQYF.

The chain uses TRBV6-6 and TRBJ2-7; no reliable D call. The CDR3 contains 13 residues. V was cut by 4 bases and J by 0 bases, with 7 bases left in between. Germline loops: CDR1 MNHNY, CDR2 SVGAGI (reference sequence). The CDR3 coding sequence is TGTGCCAGCAGTTGGGCCGCCTCCTACGAGCAGTACTTC. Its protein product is CASSWAASYEQYF.

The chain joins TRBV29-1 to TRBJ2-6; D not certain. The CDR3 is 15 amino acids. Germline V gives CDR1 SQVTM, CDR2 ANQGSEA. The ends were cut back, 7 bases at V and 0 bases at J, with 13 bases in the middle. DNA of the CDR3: TGCAGCGCCCATGAGGTTTCCTCTGGGGCCAACGTCCTGACTTTC. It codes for CSAHEVSSGANVLTF.

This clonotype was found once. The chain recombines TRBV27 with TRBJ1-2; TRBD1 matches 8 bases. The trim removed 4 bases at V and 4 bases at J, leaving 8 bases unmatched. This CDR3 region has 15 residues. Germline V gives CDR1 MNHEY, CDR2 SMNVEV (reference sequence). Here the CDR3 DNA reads TGTGCCAGCAGTTCCTACAGGGGGATAGGCTATGGCTACACCTTC. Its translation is CASSSYRGIGYGYTF.

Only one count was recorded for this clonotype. The CDR3 DNA follows: TGTGCCACCAGTGATTTTAAGGGGTACAATGAAAAACTGTTTTTT. This translates into CATSDFKGYNEKLFF. The J gene is TRBJ1-4, the V gene TRBV24-1, with D perhaps matching TRBD1 (5 bases). This CDR3 is built from 15 residues. V was trimmed by 1 base and J by 5 bases, leaving 10 bases between them. Germline CDR1 reads KGHDR; CDR2 reads SFDVKD.

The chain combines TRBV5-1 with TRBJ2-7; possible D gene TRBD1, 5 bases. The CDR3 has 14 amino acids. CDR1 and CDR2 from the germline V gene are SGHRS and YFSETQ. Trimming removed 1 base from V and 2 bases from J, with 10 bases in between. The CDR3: CASSLRRETYEQYF. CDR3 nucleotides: TGCGCCAGCAGCTTGCGCAGGGAAACCTACGAGCAGTACTTC.